The rows below give T cell receptor beta chains drawn from one sample of a study of neurological immune-mediated disorders. In TCRdb, the 5' RACE reads were re-called with MiXCR into one record per CDR3 protein. This table holds about 62,000 distinct CDR3 sequences, 4% to 6% found once. Input material: PBMCs. The receptors originated from a woman between 50 and 59 years old with multiple sclerosis. Both conserved end residues are part of each CDR3. Fields, in order: D gene, J gene, V gene, clone size, CDR3 protein, CDR3 DNA. A D gene is named only where the DNA matches it firmly. A row's size may be missing; if present it is once, few, many or a size class.

>NA|TRBJ2-5|TRBV5-1|many
CASSGPGAQETQYF
TGCGCCAGCAGCGGACCAGGGGCCCAAGAGACCCAGTACTTC
>TRBD1|TRBJ1-6|TRBV28|NA
CASSGQGRIGSYNSPLNF
TGTGCCAGCAGTGGACAGGGTAGGATTGGGTCCTATAATTCACCCCTCAACTTT
>TRBD2|TRBJ2-3|TRBV12-3/TRBV12-4|many
CASSSPGLAIDTQYF
TGTGCCAGCAGTTCTCCGGGACTAGCAATAGATACGCAGTATTTT
>NA|TRBJ1-6|TRBV12-3/TRBV12-4|many
CASSLLATGYSPLHF
TGTGCCAGCAGTTTACTGGCGACGGGGTATTCACCCCTCCACTTT
>NA|TRBJ2-3|TRBV5-1|many
CASSLVVQLTDTQYF
TGCGCCAGCAGCTTGGTAGTGCAGCTCACAGATACGCAGTATTTT
>NA|TRBJ2-4|TRBV5-5|many
CASSAGQMLDIQYF
TGTGCCAGCAGCGCGGGACAGATGTTGGACATTCAGTACTTC
>TRBD2|TRBJ2-3|TRBV7-8|few
CASILGLADPRGNF
TGTGCCAGCATCCTCGGACTAGCGGACCCCCGGGGAAATTTT
>NA|TRBJ1-2|TRBV2|NA
CASSEAGGTYGYTF
TGTGCCAGCAGTGAAGCGGGGGGGACCTATGGCTACACCTTC
>NA|TRBJ1-5|TRBV2|many
CASSGQPDQPQHF
TGTGCCAGCAGCGGACAACCGGATCAGCCCCAGCATTTT
>TRBD1|TRBJ1-2|TRBV5-6|many
CASSSPGTGDGYTF
TGTGCCAGCAGCTCACCCGGGACAGGGGATGGCTACACCTTC
>NA|TRBJ2-5|TRBV3-1|few
CASSQAGAQETQYF
TGTGCCAGCAGCCAAGCAGGAGCCCAGGAGACCCAGTACTTC
>NA|TRBJ1-3|TRBV7-9|many
CASSPKGPGSGNTIYF
TGTGCCAGCAGCCCGAAGGGGCCGGGCTCTGGAAACACCATATATTTT
>NA|TRBJ2-7|TRBV5-6|NA
CASSLRGTSYEQYF
TGTGCCAGCAGCTTGCGAGGGACCTCCTACGAGCAGTACTTC
>NA|TRBJ1-1|TRBV5-1|many
CASSLGTLNTEAFF
TGCGCCAGCAGCTTGGGGACATTGAACACTGAAGCTTTCTTT
>TRBD1|TRBJ2-2|TRBV20-1|many
CSARDRQGFFTGELFF
TGCAGTGCTAGAGATAGACAGGGATTCTTCACCGGGGAGCTGTTTTTT
>NA|TRBJ2-5|TRBV20-1|many
CSAGGGKQETQYF
TGCAGTGCAGGCGGTGGCAAGCAAGAGACCCAGTACTTC
>NA|TRBJ1-1|TRBV5-1|NA
CASSLVDSNTEAFF
TGCGCCAGCAGCTTGGTAGACAGCAACACTGAAGCTTTCTTT
>NA|TRBJ1-6|TRBV6-2/TRBV6-3|many
CASSYIRVGDGSPLHF
TGTGCCAGCAGTTATATTCGTGTGGGGGATGGCTCACCCCTCCACTTT
>TRBD1|TRBJ2-7|TRBV29-1|many
CSVPGTGDYEQYF
TGCAGCGTTCCCGGGACAGGAGATTACGAGCAGTACTTC
>TRBD1|TRBJ2-2|TRBV30|many
CAWRTGANTGELFF
TGTGCCTGGAGAACAGGGGCGAACACCGGGGAGCTGTTTTTT
>NA|TRBJ2-5|TRBV5-1|many
CASSFLGLDETQYF
TGCGCCAGCAGCTTTTTGGGGCTGGACGAGACCCAGTACTTC
>NA|TRBJ1-1|TRBV10-1|many
CASSVSGDTEAFF
TGCGCCAGCAGTGTAAGCGGGGACACTGAAGCTTTCTTT
>NA|TRBJ2-1|TRBV20-1|many
CSARRGPGARSSYNEQFF
TGCAGTGCTCGAAGGGGCCCGGGGGCCAGAAGCTCCTACAATGAGCAGTTCTTC
>NA|TRBJ2-2|TRBV7-3|NA
CASSENRLTGELFF
TGTGCCAGCAGCGAAAACAGGCTCACCGGGGAGCTGTTTTTT
>NA|TRBJ2-1|TRBV5-1|many
CASSLTGQTYNEQFF
TGCGCCAGCAGCTTGACAGGGCAAACCTACAATGAGCAGTTCTTC
>TRBD2|TRBJ2-1|TRBV20-1|few
CSAATLAGDTNEQFF
TGCAGTGCAGCGACTCTAGCGGGGGACACTAATGAGCAGTTCTTC
>TRBD2|TRBJ2-1|TRBV9|many
CASSGGSGGPEPFF
TGTGCCAGCAGCGGGGGTAGCGGGGGACCCGAGCCGTTCTTC
>TRBD1|TRBJ1-1|TRBV7-9|many
CASSRTGMNTEAFF
TGTGCCAGCAGCCGGACAGGGATGAACACTGAAGCTTTCTTT
>NA|TRBJ2-5|TRBV12-3/TRBV12-4|many
CASRQKDINEETQYF
TGTGCCAGCAGACAGAAGGACATTAATGAAGAGACCCAGTACTTC
>NA|TRBJ2-3|TRBV4-2|NA
CASSQDPPQAGTQYF
TGTGCCAGCAGCCAAGATCCTCCACAGGCCGGTACGCAGTATTTT
>TRBD1|TRBJ2-1|TRBV5-1|many
CASSPRQGNTNEQFF
TGCGCCAGCAGCCCGAGACAGGGTAACACCAATGAGCAGTTCTTC
>TRBD1|TRBJ1-2|TRBV5-1|many
CASRSDRANGYTF
TGCGCCAGCAGGTCCGACAGGGCAAATGGCTACACCTTC
>NA|TRBJ1-2|TRBV5-1|many
CASSSEVDYGYTF
TGCGCCAGCAGCTCGGAAGTGGACTATGGCTACACCTTC
>NA|TRBJ2-3|TRBV29-1|NA
CSIERGSTDTQYF
TGCAGCATTGAGAGAGGGAGCACAGATACGCAGTATTTT
>TRBD1|TRBJ1-5|TRBV28|many
CASSTGDQPQHF
TGTGCCAGCAGTACAGGGGATCAGCCCCAGCATTTT
>NA|TRBJ1-5|TRBV6-2/TRBV6-3|NA
CASGRAGDGPQNF
TGTGCCAGCGGTAGGGCAGGGGATGGTCCCCAGAATTTT
>NA|TRBJ2-1|TRBV29-1|NA
CSVVSGRGIVIYNEQFF
TGCAGCGTTGTATCGGGCAGAGGGATCGTTATCTACAATGAGCAGTTCTTC
>TRBD1|TRBJ1-1|TRBV7-2|many
CASSSRQGIEAFF
TGTGCCAGCAGCTCCCGACAGGGCATTGAAGCTTTCTTT
>TRBD1|TRBJ2-2|TRBV5-5|NA
CASSFSWTGGNTGELFF
TGTGCCAGCAGCTTTTCTTGGACAGGTGGTAACACCGGGGAGCTGTTTTTT
>NA|TRBJ1-2|TRBV29-1|few
CSVLSGDNYGYTF
TGCAGCGTTCTCAGTGGGGACAACTATGGCTACACCTTC
>TRBD1|TRBJ2-5|TRBV6-5|many
CASSYSGTGKETQYF
TGTGCCAGCAGTTACTCCGGGACAGGGAAAGAGACCCAGTACTTC
>TRBD1|TRBJ1-1|TRBV20-1|many
CSARVRTGRETEAFF
TGCAGTGCTAGAGTAAGGACAGGAAGGGAAACTGAAGCTTTCTTT
>TRBD1|TRBJ2-7|TRBV20-1|many
CSASQGADYEQYF
TGCAGTGCGAGTCAGGGGGCGGACTACGAGCAGTACTTC